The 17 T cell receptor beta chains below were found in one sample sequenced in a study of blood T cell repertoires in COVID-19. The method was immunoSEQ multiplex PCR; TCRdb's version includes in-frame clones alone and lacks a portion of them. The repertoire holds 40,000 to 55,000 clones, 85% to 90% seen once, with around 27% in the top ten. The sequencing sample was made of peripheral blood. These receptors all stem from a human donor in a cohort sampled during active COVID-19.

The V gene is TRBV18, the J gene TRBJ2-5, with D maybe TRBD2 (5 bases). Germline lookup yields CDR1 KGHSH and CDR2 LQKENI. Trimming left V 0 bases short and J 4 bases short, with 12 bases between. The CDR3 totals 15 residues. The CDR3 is CASSPPRASPETQYF. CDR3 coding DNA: TGTGCCAGCTCACCACCGAGGGCGAGCCCAGAGACCCAGTACTTC. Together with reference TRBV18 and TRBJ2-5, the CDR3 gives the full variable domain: NAGVMQNPRHLVRRRGQEARLRCSPMKGHSHVYWYRQLPEEGLKFMVYLQKENIIDESGMPKERFSAEFPKEGPSILRIQQVVRGDSAAYFCASSPPRASPETQYFGPGTRLLVL.

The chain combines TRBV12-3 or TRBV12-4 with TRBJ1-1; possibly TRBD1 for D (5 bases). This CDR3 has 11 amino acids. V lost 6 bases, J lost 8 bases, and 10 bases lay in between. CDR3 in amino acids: CASSPGIEAFF. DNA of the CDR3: TGTGCCAGCAGCCCAGGGATAGAAGCTTTCTTT.

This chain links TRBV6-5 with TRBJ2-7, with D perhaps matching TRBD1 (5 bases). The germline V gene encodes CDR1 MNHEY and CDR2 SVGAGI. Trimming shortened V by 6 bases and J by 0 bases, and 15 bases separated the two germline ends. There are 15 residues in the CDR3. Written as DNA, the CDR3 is TGTGCCAGCAGCGACAGCTCAACCTTCTCCTACGAGCAGTACGTC. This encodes CASSDSSTFSYEQYV.

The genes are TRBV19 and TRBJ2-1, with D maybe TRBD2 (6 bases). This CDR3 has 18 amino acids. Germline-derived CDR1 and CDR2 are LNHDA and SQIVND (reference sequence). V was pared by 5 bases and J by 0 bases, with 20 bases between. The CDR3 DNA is TGTGCCAGTAGTTTTCTCTATAGCGGAGAAAGCTCCTACAATGAGCAGTTCTTC. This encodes CASSFLYSGESSYNEQFF.

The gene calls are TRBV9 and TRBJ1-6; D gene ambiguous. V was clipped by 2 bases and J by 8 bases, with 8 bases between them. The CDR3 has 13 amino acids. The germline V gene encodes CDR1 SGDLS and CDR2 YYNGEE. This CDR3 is CASSVEADSPLHF. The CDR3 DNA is TGTGCCAGCAGCGTCGAGGCGGATTCACCCCTCCACTTT.

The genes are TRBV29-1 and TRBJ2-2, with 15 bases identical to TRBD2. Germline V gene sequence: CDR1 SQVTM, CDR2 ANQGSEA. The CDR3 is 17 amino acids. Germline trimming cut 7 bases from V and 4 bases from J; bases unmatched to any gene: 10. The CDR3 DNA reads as TGCAGCGCCGGAGGACTAGCGGGGGGGCACGGCACCGGGGAGCTGTTTTTT. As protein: CSAGGLAGGHGTGELFF.

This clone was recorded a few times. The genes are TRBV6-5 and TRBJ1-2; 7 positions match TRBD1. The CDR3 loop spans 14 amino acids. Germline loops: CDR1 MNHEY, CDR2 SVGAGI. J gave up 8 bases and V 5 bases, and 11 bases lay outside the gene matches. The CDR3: CASSPRTGWLGYTF. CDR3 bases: TGTGCCAGCAGTCCGCGGACAGGCTGGCTAGGCTACACCTTC.

CDR3 DNA: TGCGCCAGCAGCCAAGATCTTAACAGGGGGCGTACTCAGCCCCAGCATTTT. Encoded protein: CASSQDLNRGRTQPQHF. The chain links TRBV4-3 to TRBJ1-5; 9 nucleotides align to TRBD1. CDR1 LGHNA and CDR2 YSLEER come from the germline V gene. The CDR3 spans 17 residues. V shed 0 bases, J shed 6 bases, and the junction held 9 bases outside the gene matches.

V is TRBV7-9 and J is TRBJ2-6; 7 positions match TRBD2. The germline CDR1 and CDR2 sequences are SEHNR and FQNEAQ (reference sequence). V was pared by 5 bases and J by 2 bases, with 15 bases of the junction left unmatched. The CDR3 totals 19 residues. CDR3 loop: CASSPGGGREAAGANVLTF. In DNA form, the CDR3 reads TGTGCCAGCAGCCCGGGAGGCGGACGGGAGGCTGCTGGGGCCAACGTCCTGACTTTC.

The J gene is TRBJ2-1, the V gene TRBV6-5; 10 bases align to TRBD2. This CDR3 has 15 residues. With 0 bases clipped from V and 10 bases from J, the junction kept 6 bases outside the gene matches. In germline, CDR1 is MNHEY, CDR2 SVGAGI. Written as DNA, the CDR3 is TGTGCCAGCAGTTACTCGAAGCGGGAGGGAGGGGAGCAGTTCTTC. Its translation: CASSYSKREGGEQFF.

The CDR3 DNA is TGTGCCAGCAGTCCCGAAAGAAGCCGGACAGGGAAGGAGACCCAGTACTTC. Protein sequence: CASSPERSRTGKETQYF. V usage is TRBV3-1 (or the pseudogene TRBV3-2) and J usage is TRBJ2-5; 8 nucleotides match TRBD1. V was pared by 6 bases and J by 5 bases, with 17 bases of the junction left unmatched. The CDR3 covers 17 residues. Germline loops: CDR1 LGHDT, CDR2 YNNKEL (reference sequence).

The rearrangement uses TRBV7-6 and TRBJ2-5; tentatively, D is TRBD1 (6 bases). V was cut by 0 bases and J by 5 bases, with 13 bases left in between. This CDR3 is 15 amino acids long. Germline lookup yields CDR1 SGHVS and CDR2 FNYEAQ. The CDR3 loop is CASSLAPDRSETQYF. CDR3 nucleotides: TGTGCCAGCAGCTTAGCCCCGGACAGATCTGAGACCCAGTACTTC.

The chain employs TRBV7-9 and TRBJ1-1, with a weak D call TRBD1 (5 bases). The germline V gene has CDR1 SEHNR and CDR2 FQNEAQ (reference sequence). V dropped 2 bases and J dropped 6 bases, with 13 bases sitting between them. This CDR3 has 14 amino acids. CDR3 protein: CASSLLKDTAEAFF. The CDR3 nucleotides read TGTGCCAGCAGCTTACTAAAGGACACCGCTGAAGCTTTCTTT.

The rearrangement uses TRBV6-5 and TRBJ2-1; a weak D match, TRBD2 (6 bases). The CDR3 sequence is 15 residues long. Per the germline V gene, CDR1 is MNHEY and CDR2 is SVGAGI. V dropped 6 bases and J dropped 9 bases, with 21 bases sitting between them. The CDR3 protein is CASSHPGLPGGEQFF. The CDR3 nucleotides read TGTGCCAGCAGCCATCCCGGACTTCCCGGGGGTGAGCAGTTCTTC.

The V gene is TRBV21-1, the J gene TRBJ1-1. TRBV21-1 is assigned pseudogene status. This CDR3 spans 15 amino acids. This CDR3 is CASIPGASAGTEAFF. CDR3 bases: TGTGCCAGCATCCCGGGCGCGTCGGCGGGGACTGAAGCTTTCTTT.

The CDR3 protein is CASSLAKGTGELFF. The CDR3, as DNA: TGCGCCAGCAGCTTGGCCAAGGGGACCGGGGAGCTGTTTTTT. The V gene is TRBV5-1, the J gene TRBJ2-2, with D perhaps TRBD1 (5 bases). The germline V gene has CDR1 SGHRS and CDR2 YFSETQ. The V gene lost 0 bases and the J gene lost 5 bases, with 8 bases spanning the gap. The length of the CDR3 is 14 residues.

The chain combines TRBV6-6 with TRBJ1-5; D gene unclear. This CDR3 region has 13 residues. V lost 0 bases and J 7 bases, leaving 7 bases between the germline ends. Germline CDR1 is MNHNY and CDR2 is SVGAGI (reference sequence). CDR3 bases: TGTGCCAGCAGTTACTCCCAGCGGCAGCCCCAGCATTTT. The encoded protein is CASSYSQRQPQHF.